A single sample is the source of the 10 T cell receptor beta chains below, sequenced in a study of shared clonotypes between healthy human individuals. TCRdb keeps only in-frame clones here, not all; method: immunoSEQ multiplex PCR. Of under 600,000 clones in the sample, 95% to 96% were seen once. Sequencing was performed on naive CD4+ T cells sorted from blood. Stated subset: CD45RA+ positively selected. These receptor sequences come from a woman between 25 and 40 years old in good health.

This clone was observed once. J is TRBJ2-1 and V is TRBV27; TRBD2 matches 9 bases. The CDR3 extends over 17 amino acids. The junction had 13 bases not matched to a gene; V was cut back by 10 bases and J by 0 bases. The V gene's germline CDR1 is MNHEY and CDR2 SMNVEV (reference sequence). CDR3 region: CATTWGSGSHSYNEQFF. CDR3 DNA sequence: TGTGCCACCACTTGGGGTAGCGGGAGCCACTCCTACAATGAGCAGTTCTTC.

This chain links TRBV10-3 with TRBJ1-1, with unresolved D. Trimming removed 10 bases at V and 3 bases at J, with 18 bases between. The CDR3 extends over 14 amino acids. Germline V gene sequence: CDR1 ENHRY, CDR2 SYGVKD. CDR3 in DNA: TGTGCCACCTCCGGGGTAGGAGGCGACACTGAAGCTTTCTTT. Translating it yields CATSGVGGDTEAFF.

V usage is TRBV6-1 and J usage is TRBJ2-7, with a tentative D call TRBD1 (6 bases). Deletions cut 3 bases from V and 2 bases from J, with 17 bases between. The V gene's germline CDR1 is MNHNS and CDR2 SASEGT. The CDR3 has 16 amino acids. CDR3 DNA sequence: TGTGCCAGCAGTGATAGGGGGTCAGGCCGAACCTACGAGCAGTACTTC. Translated, it gives CASSDRGSGRTYEQYF.

In its sample, this clone was seen once. The chain has TRBV28 and TRBJ2-7; D unclear. Trimming took 4 bases from V and 5 from J, leaving 18 bases between them. This CDR3 is 15 amino acids long. The germline gives CDR1 MDHEN, CDR2 SYDVKM. The CDR3 protein is CASSSRSPPMDEQYF. In DNA form, the CDR3 reads TGTGCCAGCAGTTCACGTAGCCCCCCGATGGACGAGCAGTACTTC.

The chain is built from TRBV7-3 and TRBJ1-1; possible D gene TRBD1, 5 bases. V lost 0 bases to trimming and J lost 6 bases, with 11 bases between them. The germline gives CDR1 SGHTA, CDR2 FQGTGA. The CDR3 sequence is 14 residues long. The CDR3 nucleotides read TGTGCCAGCAGCTTAACGGCCCAGGGTTCTGAAGCTTTCTTT. It codes for CASSLTAQGSEAFF.

The chain has TRBV27 and TRBJ2-7; unclear D gene. Trimming took off 3 bases at V and 6 bases at J, with 15 bases between the two ends. The CDR3 runs 14 residues. Per the germline V gene, CDR1 is MNHEY and CDR2 is SMNVEV (reference sequence). CDR3 sequence reads: CASSFWTARGEQYF. The DNA for the CDR3 is TGTGCCAGCAGTTTTTGGACGGCCCGTGGCGAGCAGTACTTC.

DNA of the CDR3: TGTGCCAGCAGCACACGGGACAACCCTAGCACAGATACGCAGTATTTT. Residues: CASSTRDNPSTDTQYF. J is TRBJ2-3 and V is TRBV7-9; D might be TRBD1 (6 bases). In germline, CDR1 is SEHNR, CDR2 FQNEAQ (reference sequence). The CDR3 sequence is 16 residues long. Between the trimmed V and J ends, which lost 5 bases and 0 bases, there was a span of 15 bases.

The chain uses TRBV7-9 and TRBJ2-1; the D gene is possibly TRBD2 (6 bases). This CDR3 is 17 amino acids long. Looked up from germline, CDR1 is SEHNR and CDR2 is FQNEAQ (reference sequence). V was clipped by 7 bases and J by 0 bases, with 19 bases between them. CDR3 sequence (DNA): TGTGCCAGCACCGGAACTATGGGAGGACCCTCCTACAATGAGCAGTTCTTC. It yields the protein CASTGTMGGPSYNEQFF.

The CDR3 coding sequence is TGTGCCAGCAGTTTCCAAGGGGGCAGTGAGGGCTACACCTTC. As protein: CASSFQGGSEGYTF. The rearrangement uses TRBV6-5 and TRBJ1-2, with 7 bases fitting TRBD1. CDR3 length: 14 amino acids. J lost 8 bases, V lost 4 bases, and 10 bases had no gene match. Germline CDR1 and CDR2: MNHEY and SVGAGI.

This clone was observed once. The rearrangement links TRBV5-4 to TRBJ2-2, with 12 bases lining up with TRBD2. The V gene end was trimmed by 4 bases and the J gene end by 6 bases; junction bases not matched to a gene: 7. The CDR3 extends over 16 amino acids. Germline assignment: CDR1 SGHNT and CDR2 YYREEE (reference sequence). The CDR3 loop reads CASSRRLAGVSGELFF. The DNA of the CDR3 is TGTGCCAGCAGCAGACGACTAGCGGGAGTTTCCGGGGAGCTGTTTTTT.